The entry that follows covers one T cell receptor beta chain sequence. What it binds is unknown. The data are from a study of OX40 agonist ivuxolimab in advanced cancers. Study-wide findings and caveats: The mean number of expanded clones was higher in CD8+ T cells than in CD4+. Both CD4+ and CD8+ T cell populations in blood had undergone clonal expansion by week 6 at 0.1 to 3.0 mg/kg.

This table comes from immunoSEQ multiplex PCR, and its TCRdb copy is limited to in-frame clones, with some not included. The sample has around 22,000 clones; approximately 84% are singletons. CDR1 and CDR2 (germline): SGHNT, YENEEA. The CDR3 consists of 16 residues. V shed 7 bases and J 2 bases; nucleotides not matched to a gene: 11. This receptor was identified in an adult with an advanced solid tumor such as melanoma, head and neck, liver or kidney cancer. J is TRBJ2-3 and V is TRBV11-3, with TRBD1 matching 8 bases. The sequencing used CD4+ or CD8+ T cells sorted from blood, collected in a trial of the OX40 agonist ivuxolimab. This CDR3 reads CASTEFMGQATDTQYF. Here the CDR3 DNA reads TGTGCCAGCACCGAATTCATGGGACAGGCCACAGATACGCAGTATTTT. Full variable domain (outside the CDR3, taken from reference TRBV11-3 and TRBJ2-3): EAGVVQSPRYKIIEKKQPVAFWCNPISGHNTLYWYLQNLGQGPELLIRYENEEAVDDSQLPKDRFSAERLKGVDSTLKIQPAELGDSAVYLCASTEFMGQATDTQYFGPGTRLTVL.